The 20 T cell receptor beta chains given below trace back to one sample, sequenced in a study of glioma-infiltrating T cells after dendritic cell vaccination. Time point described: after dendritic cell vaccination, including at tumor progression/relapse. Profiling relied on immunoSEQ multiplex PCR, and the TCRdb table lists in-frame clones only, not all of them. This sample has roughly 80,000 clones, with roughly 84% found just once. This material consisted of blood, taken after dendritic cell vaccination. These receptors were collected from a human donor with glioblastoma.

This clone was counted a single time. J is TRBJ1-2 and V is TRBV19; 9 bases are a match to TRBD1. V shed 5 bases, J shed 2 bases, and the junction held 15 bases outside the gene matches. The CDR3 length is 18 residues. Germline lookup yields CDR1 LNHDA and CDR2 SQIVND (reference sequence). In DNA form, the CDR3 reads TGTGCCAGTAGTCCCGGACCGGGACAGGGATTTTACAACTATGGCTACACCTTC. It is translated as CASSPGPGQGFYNYGYTF.

J is TRBJ2-7 and V is TRBV5-6; TRBD1 agrees at 7 bases. CDR1 and CDR2 from the germline V gene are SGHDT and YYEEEE. The CDR3 totals 15 residues. V gave up 4 bases and J gave up 0 bases; unmatched junction bases: 7. CDR3 DNA: TGTGCCAGCAGCACAAGGACAGGACTCTCCTACGAGCAGTACTTC. It specifies CASSTRTGLSYEQYF.

This chain joins TRBV27 and TRBJ2-2; 7 nucleotides line up with TRBD1. V was clipped by 5 bases and J by 0 bases; unmatched bases: 3. The CDR3 consists of 15 residues. CDR1 and CDR2 (germline): MNHEY, SMNVEV (reference sequence). CDR3 nucleotide sequence: TGTGCCAGCAGTCTCAGGGGGACGAACACCGGGGAGCTGTTTTTT. This encodes CASSLRGTNTGELFF.

In its sample, this clone was seen a few times. V and J are TRBV18 and TRBJ1-1; D gene unclear. The CDR3 contains 14 residues. With 2 bases removed from V and 1 base from J, the gap between germline ends came to 8 bases. The germline CDR1 and CDR2 sequences are KGHSH and LQKENI. CDR3 sequence reads: CASSPTAGNTEAFF. The CDR3, as DNA: TGTGCCAGCTCACCAACCGCAGGGAACACTGAAGCTTTCTTT.

This sequence joins TRBV11-3 and TRBJ1-1; no firm D call. The V end was cut by 3 bases, the J end by 3 bases, with 14 bases between. Germline lookup yields CDR1 SGHNT and CDR2 YENEEA. This CDR3 has 15 residues. The CDR3 here is CASSFTALSDTEAFF. The CDR3, as DNA: TGTGCCAGCAGCTTCACAGCTTTGTCAGACACTGAAGCTTTCTTT.

The chain couples TRBV10-3 to TRBJ2-1, with D tentatively TRBD1 (7 bases). From germline, CDR1 is ENHRY and CDR2 SYGVKD. The germline V and J ends were trimmed by 10 bases and 2 bases, with 18 bases remaining between them. This CDR3 is built from 15 residues. CDR3 amino acids: CATGLQGSTYNEQFF. For the CDR3, the DNA is TGTGCCACCGGACTACAGGGGAGTACCTACAATGAGCAGTTCTTC.

This chain connects TRBV28 to TRBJ2-4; a possible D gene is TRBD1 (6 bases). This CDR3 is 14 amino acids long. Germline lookup yields CDR1 MDHEN and CDR2 SYDVKM. V dropped 5 bases and J dropped 6 bases, with 14 bases sitting between them. The CDR3 DNA sequence: TGTGCCAGCAGTAGGCCCCTGACAGGAAACATTCAGTACTTC. The encoded protein is CASSRPLTGNIQYF.

In this sample, this clone turned up once. The CDR3 loop reads CASSIGRGRPDTQYF. The CDR3 nucleotides read TGTGCCAGTAGTATTGGGAGGGGCAGACCAGATACGCAGTATTTT. The V call is TRBV19, the J call TRBJ2-3, with 7 positions matching TRBD2. The V gene end was trimmed by 3 bases and the J gene end by 4 bases; junction bases not matched to a gene: 7. Per the germline V gene, CDR1 is LNHDA and CDR2 is SQIVND (reference sequence). This CDR3 comprises 15 residues. The complete variable domain, with remaining parts taken from reference TRBV19 and TRBJ2-3, reads DGGITQSPKYLFRKEGQNVTLSCEQNLNHDAMYWYRQDPGQGLRLIYYSQIVNDFQKGDIAEGYSVSREKKESFPLTVTSAQKNPTAFYLCASSIGRGRPDTQYFGPGTRLTVL.

This sequence joins TRBV2 and TRBJ2-2, with TRBD2 matching over 8 bases. Looked up from germline, CDR1 is SNHLY and CDR2 is FYNNEI. With 7 bases clipped from V and 6 bases from J, the junction kept 10 bases outside the gene matches. The CDR3 totals 15 residues. CDR3 loop: CASIGTSSRSGELFF. The DNA of the CDR3 is TGTGCCAGCATCGGGACTAGTTCAAGGTCCGGGGAGCTGTTTTTT.

This clone was picked up a small number of times. This chain links TRBV7-9 with TRBJ1-2, with TRBD1 matching over 9 bases. The V gene end was trimmed by 5 bases and the J gene end by 5 bases; junction bases not matched to a gene: 6. The CDR3 contains 14 residues. Germline loops: CDR1 SEHNR, CDR2 FQNEAQ (reference sequence). For the CDR3, the DNA is TGTGCCAGCAGCCAACAGGGGGCTGGATATGGCTACACCTTC. It translates to CASSQQGAGYGYTF.

The chain employs TRBV23-1 and TRBJ1-2, with D perhaps TRBD1 (6 bases). TRBV23-1 is sorted into the ORF group, with uncertain function. V was cut by 7 bases and J by 6 bases, with 33 bases left in between. This CDR3 is 19 amino acids long. The CDR3 here is CASTLERGPIRVGWDGYTF. The CDR3 DNA reads TGCGCCAGCACTCTAGAGCGGGGGCCTATCCGAGTAGGGTGGGATGGCTACACCTTC.

For this clone: Within the sample, other DNA sequences also encode this same CDR3. This chain uses TRBV13 with TRBJ1-2; no reliable D call. The CDR3 runs to 14 residues. Deletions cut 2 bases from V and 0 bases from J, with 7 bases between. From germline, CDR1 is PRHDT and CDR2 FYEKMQ (reference sequence). The CDR3 bases are TGTGCCAGCAGCTTAACGGGGTCTAACTATGGCTACACCTTC. Protein product: CASSLTGSNYGYTF.

The rearrangement links TRBV18 to TRBJ1-5, with unresolved D. Per germline, CDR1 KGHSH and CDR2 LQKENI. V lost 3 bases and J 0 bases, leaving 3 bases between the germline ends. The CDR3 length is 13 residues. The CDR3 DNA reads as TGTGCCAGCTCACCCCTTAGCAATCAGCCCCAGCATTTT. This translates into CASSPLSNQPQHF.

This clone was seen only once. This sequence joins TRBV5-1 and TRBJ1-1; D is perhaps TRBD1 (5 bases). Trimming pared 2 bases from V and 0 bases from J, leaving 20 bases between. This CDR3 spans 18 amino acids. Per the germline V gene, CDR1 is SGHRS and CDR2 is YFSETQ. The CDR3 loop is CASSLTPGGSGMNTEAFF. DNA of the CDR3: TGCGCCAGCAGCTTAACCCCCGGGGGGTCGGGAATGAACACTGAAGCTTTCTTT.

The J gene is TRBJ1-2, the V gene TRBV6-5, with 11 nucleotides matching TRBD1. The CDR3 is made up of 14 amino acids. Unmatched junction bases numbered 9, after V lost 8 bases and J lost 7 bases. Germline V lookup: CDR1 MNHEY, CDR2 SVGAGI. The CDR3 here is CASAPGTGGFGYTF. CDR3 DNA: TGTGCCAGCGCCCCCGGGACAGGGGGGTTTGGCTACACCTTC.

The rearrangement uses TRBV19 and TRBJ2-7; TRBD1 agrees at 9 bases. The V and J ends lost 3 bases and 3 bases, in that order; junction bases with no gene match: 3. CDR1 is LNHDA, CDR2 SQIVND, per germline (reference sequence). CDR3 length: 14 residues. The CDR3 protein is CASSMETGGYEQYF. CDR3 nucleotides: TGTGCCAGTAGTATGGAGACAGGGGGCTACGAGCAGTACTTC.

J is TRBJ1-1 and V is TRBV10-2; weak D call: TRBD1 (6 bases). Trimming took off 7 bases at V and 6 bases at J, with 21 bases between the two ends. Germline V gene sequence: CDR1 WSHSY, CDR2 SAAADI. The CDR3 spans 15 residues. The CDR3 DNA reads as TGCGCCAGCACCGAGATAGGGGGTTCATGGGCTGAAGCTTTCTTT. It translates to CASTEIGGSWAEAFF.

This clone came up once. The J gene is TRBJ1-6, the V gene TRBV11-2, with no clear D. This CDR3 is 13 amino acids long. Germline assignment: CDR1 SGHAT and CDR2 FQNNGV. Trimming removed 5 bases at V and 8 bases at J, with 10 bases between. The chain's CDR3 is CASSPSRDSPLHF. The CDR3 bases are TGTGCCAGCAGCCCGAGCCGAGATTCACCCCTCCACTTT.

This chain connects TRBV7-2 to TRBJ2-7, with TRBD1 as a possible D gene (6 bases). From germline, CDR1 is SGHTA and CDR2 FQGNSA. This CDR3 has 14 amino acids. The germline V and J ends were trimmed by 5 bases and 0 bases, with 11 bases remaining between them. Written as DNA, the CDR3 is TGTGCCAGCAGCACTGGGACAATCTCCTACGAGCAGTACTTC. Translated: CASSTGTISYEQYF.

CDR3 coding DNA: TGTGCCAGCAGTTACAGTGGGCCTCCGGAAGATACGCAGTATTTT. Protein sequence: CASSYSGPPEDTQYF. V is TRBV6-5 and J is TRBJ2-3; D uncertain. The V end lost 2 bases, the J end lost 5 bases, and 14 bases lay between the germline ends. The CDR3 consists of 15 residues. Germline loops: CDR1 MNHEY, CDR2 SVGAGI.